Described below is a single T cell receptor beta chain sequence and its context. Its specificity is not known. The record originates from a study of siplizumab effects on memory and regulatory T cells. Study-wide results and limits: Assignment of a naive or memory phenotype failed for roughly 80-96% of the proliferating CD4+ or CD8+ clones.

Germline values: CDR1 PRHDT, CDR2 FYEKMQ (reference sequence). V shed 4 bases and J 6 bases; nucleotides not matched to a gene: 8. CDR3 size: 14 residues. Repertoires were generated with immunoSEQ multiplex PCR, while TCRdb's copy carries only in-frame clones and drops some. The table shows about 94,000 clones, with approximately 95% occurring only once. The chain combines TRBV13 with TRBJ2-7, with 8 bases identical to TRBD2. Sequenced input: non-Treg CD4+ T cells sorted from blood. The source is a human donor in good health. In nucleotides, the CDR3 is TGTGCCAGCAGCTGGGGAAGCGGGAGCGGCGAGCAGTACTTC. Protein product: CASSWGSGSGEQYF.